What follows are 15 T cell receptor beta chains derived from one specimen sequenced in a study of regulatory T cells in long-lasting Graves disease. Arm-PCR with iRepertoire HTBI primers amplified the CDR3 regions for these TCR beta libraries. Each CDR3 protein gets one entry after TCRdb re-called the multiplex PCR reads with MiXCR. The sample has approximately 300,000 distinct CDR3 sequences, 15% to 20% seen once. Time point meaning: newly diagnosed GD, antithyroid drugs for less than 3 months. Scientists built the TCR library using RNA that was extracted from PBMCs. This material consisted of peripheral blood mononuclear cells (PBMCs), taken at new diagnosis, from a patient treated with antithyroid drugs. All receptors derive from a female donor with Graves disease.

This clonotype has at least ten counts. The J gene is TRBJ2-1, the V gene TRBV2; 7 bases match TRBD1. Germline CDR1 is SNHLY and CDR2 is FYNNEI. The junction had 7 bases not matched to a gene; V was cut back by 8 bases and J by 3 bases. This CDR3 comprises 14 residues. The CDR3 sequence: CASYSDRDYNEQFF. The CDR3, as DNA: TGTGCCAGCTATAGCGACAGGGACTACAATGAGCAGTTCTTC.

This clonotype has only a few counts. V and J are TRBV20-1 and TRBJ2-3; D may match TRBD1 or TRBD2 (5 bases each). This CDR3 is built from 16 residues. Germline lookup yields CDR1 DFQATT and CDR2 SNEGSKA (reference sequence). V was cut by 0 bases and J by 4 bases, with 17 bases left in between. CDR3 sequence (DNA): TGCAGTGCTAGAGATTTCGCCTCCGGGGCGGCAGATACGCAGTATTTT. As protein: CSARDFASGAADTQYF.

This clonotype came up many times. V gene TRBV7-9 combines with J gene TRBJ1-4; D gene uncertain. The V gene lost 1 base and the J gene lost 1 base, with 1 base spanning the gap. This CDR3 comprises 13 residues. Germline CDR1 SEHNR, CDR2 FQNEAQ (reference sequence). The CDR3 region has the DNA TGTGCCAGCAGCTTAGAAACTAATGAAAAACTGTTTTTT. As protein: CASSLETNEKLFF.

This clonotype has a count of ten or more. The rearrangement links TRBV7-3 to TRBJ2-5; 11 nucleotides match TRBD2. The CDR3 runs to 15 residues. V was pared by 5 bases and J by 6 bases, with 8 bases of the junction left unmatched. Germline-derived CDR1 and CDR2 are SGHTA and FQGTGA. CDR3 in amino acids: CASSITSGSGKTQYF. The CDR3 bases are TGTGCCAGCAGCATTACTAGCGGGAGTGGGAAGACCCAGTACTTC.

This clonotype has ten or more counts. The V and J genes are TRBV2 and TRBJ2-2, with 8 bases fitting TRBD2. The CDR3 spans 16 residues. Trimming took 6 bases from V and 6 from J; bases not matched to a gene: 12. Per germline, CDR1 SNHLY and CDR2 FYNNEI. In DNA, the CDR3 is TGTGCCAGCAGAGATACGGGAGGGCCTATATCCGGGGAGCTGTTTTTT. As protein: CASRDTGGPISGELFF.

This clonotype was detected a few times. V gene TRBV12-3 or TRBV12-4 combines with J gene TRBJ1-6; 7 positions match TRBD1. Losses at the gene ends were 5 bases for V and 8 bases for J; bases not matched to a gene: 9. This CDR3 spans 15 amino acids. Here the CDR3 reads CASSPRTGTDSPLHF. The CDR3 DNA reads TGTGCCAGCAGTCCCCGGACAGGAACGGATTCACCCCTCCACTTT.

This clonotype was found a few times. The chain couples TRBV12-3 or TRBV12-4 to TRBJ1-1; D gene uncertain. The ends were cut back, 5 bases at V and 6 bases at J, with 4 bases in the middle. The CDR3 loop spans 10 amino acids. The CDR3 loop is CASSGAEAFF. CDR3 sequence (DNA): TGTGCCAGCAGTGGTGCTGAAGCTTTCTTT.

This clonotype was observed a handful of times. The gene calls are TRBV24-1 and TRBJ2-2; unclear D gene. V dropped 9 bases and J dropped 4 bases, with 14 bases sitting between them. CDR1 and CDR2 from the germline V gene are KGHDR and SFDVKD. This CDR3 contains 14 residues. The CDR3 DNA follows: TGTGCCACCTCCCCTGGGAAGGGCACCGGGGAGCTGTTTTTT. It encodes CATSPGKGTGELFF.

V gene TRBV19 combines with J gene TRBJ2-3; 9 nucleotides line up with TRBD1. J lost 1 base, V lost 5 bases, and 7 bases had no gene match. The V gene's germline CDR1 is LNHDA and CDR2 SQIVND (reference sequence). There are 16 residues in the CDR3. Here the CDR3 DNA reads TGTGCCAGTAGTCCCGGACAGGGGATACGCACAGATACGCAGTATTTT. Translating gives CASSPGQGIRTDTQYF.

In this sample, this clonotype turned up many times. In DNA, the CDR3 is TGTGCCAGCAGTTTAGGAACGGGCTGGGATACGCAGTATTTT. Translated: CASSLGTGWDTQYF. The chain uses TRBV28 and TRBJ2-3; no reliable D call. The V gene lost 2 bases and the J gene lost 6 bases, with 12 bases spanning the gap. The CDR3 has 14 amino acids. CDR1 is MDHEN, CDR2 SYDVKM, per germline.

This clonotype was seen repeatedly, ten times or more. The chain employs TRBV30 and TRBJ2-2, with TRBD2 matching 13 bases. CDR1 is GTSNPN and CDR2 is SVGIG in the germline V gene (reference sequence). The CDR3 runs 17 residues. J lost 4 bases, V lost 1 base, and 6 bases had no gene match. CDR3 DNA: TGTGCCTGGAGTGCCGGGACTAGCGGGACTTTCACCGGGGAGCTGTTTTTT. Its translation: CAWSAGTSGTFTGELFF.

This clonotype showed up many times. The chain combines TRBV27 with TRBJ2-5, with 11 bases lining up with TRBD2. The CDR3 is 15 residues long. V shed 6 bases and J 9 bases; nucleotides not matched to a gene: 12. CDR1 and CDR2 (germline): MNHEY, SMNVEV (reference sequence). DNA of the CDR3: TGTGCCAGCAGAACCGGGACTAGCGGCCTAGGGGCCCAGTACTTC. It translates to CASRTGTSGLGAQYF.

This clonotype has at least ten counts. The chain links TRBV7-2 to TRBJ1-1; no clear D gene. V was pared by 1 base and J by 5 bases, with 14 bases between. Germline loops: CDR1 SGHTA, CDR2 FQGNSA. CDR3 size: 15 residues. CDR3 residues: CASSLGAGVSTEAFF. CDR3 in DNA: TGTGCCAGCAGCTTAGGTGCGGGAGTATCGACTGAAGCTTTCTTT. Together with reference TRBV7-2 and TRBJ1-1, the CDR3 gives the full variable domain: GAGVSQSPSNKVTEKGKDVELRCDPISGHTALYWYRQSLGQGLEFLIYFQGNSAPDKSGLPSDRFSAERTGGSVSTLTIQRTQQEDSAVYLCASSLGAGVSTEAFFGQGTRLTVV.

This clonotype occurred a few times. The CDR3: CASSLGQGGPSGANVLTF. In DNA, the CDR3 is TGTGCCAGCAGTCTAGGACAGGGGGGGCCCTCTGGGGCCAACGTCCTGACTTTC. The gene calls are TRBV28 and TRBJ2-6, with 10 bases matching TRBD1. This CDR3 contains 18 residues. The germline gives CDR1 MDHEN, CDR2 SYDVKM. J lost 0 bases, V lost 5 bases, and 7 bases had no gene match.

This clonotype turned up a few times. The CDR3 DNA sequence: TGCGCCAGCAGTCCAAGCGGGAGCCAAGAGACCCAGTACTTC. This translates into CASSPSGSQETQYF. The rearrangement joins TRBV10-1 to TRBJ2-5; 8 nucleotides align to TRBD2. The V gene end was trimmed by 5 bases and the J gene end by 1 base; junction bases not matched to a gene: 3. This CDR3 has 14 residues. Looked up from germline, CDR1 is WNHNN and CDR2 is SYGVQD (reference sequence).